Below are 31 T cell receptor beta chains sequenced from a single sample in a study of T cell responses to AZD1222 COVID-19 vaccine. The table came from immunoSEQ multiplex PCR; TCRdb's copy has only in-frame clones and leaves some out. Altogether 110,000 to 150,000 clones are present, about 90% being singletons, with the ten largest covering under 4%. Material: peripheral blood, obtained on day 0 of AZD1222 vaccination. The source is an adult in good health.

The chain is built from TRBV3-1 (or the pseudogene TRBV3-2) and TRBJ1-2; TRBD1 is a possible D gene (5 bases). The CDR3 runs 13 residues. Germline CDR1 is LGHDT and CDR2 is YNNKEL (reference sequence). V lost 3 bases and J 4 bases, leaving 9 bases between the germline ends. The CDR3 sequence is CASSQGRSYGYTF. CDR3 bases: TGTGCCAGCAGCCAGGGGCGAAGCTATGGCTACACCTTC.

The V gene is TRBV2, the J gene TRBJ1-4, with 8 bases matching TRBD1. J lost 8 bases, V lost 4 bases, and 3 bases had no gene match. The CDR3 consists of 13 residues. Germline CDR1 and CDR2: SNHLY and FYNNEI. CDR3 protein: CASSVQGGEKLFF. The CDR3 DNA follows: TGTGCCAGCAGTGTACAGGGGGGCGAAAAACTGTTTTTT.

The chain joins TRBV19 to TRBJ2-2; TRBD2 agrees at 10 bases. CDR3 size: 19 residues. Trimming at V came to 0 bases and at J to 0 bases, leaving 7 bases not matched to a gene. Germline V lookup: CDR1 LNHDA, CDR2 SQIVND (reference sequence). In DNA form, the CDR3 reads TGTGCCAGTAGTATAGACCCTGTAGGACTAGCGGCGAACACCGGGGAGCTGTTTTTT. It encodes CASSIDPVGLAANTGELFF.

This chain connects TRBV6-1 to TRBJ1-2, with D unclear. The CDR3 is 14 residues long. Trimming cost V 2 bases and J 0 bases, with 7 bases left between them. Germline V gene data show CDR1 as MNHNS and CDR2 as SASEGT. The CDR3 region has the DNA TGTGCCAGCAGTGAACAGGTGACTAACTATGGCTACACCTTC. This encodes CASSEQVTNYGYTF.

This clone was detected only once. The chain links TRBV6-5 to TRBJ1-1; possibly TRBD1 for D (6 bases). Trimming left V 2 bases short and J 6 bases short, with 16 bases between. The CDR3 totals 15 residues. Germline V gives CDR1 MNHEY, CDR2 SVGAGI. CDR3 nucleotide sequence: TGTGCCAGCAGTTACACCCCAACAGGGATCGCTGAAGCTTTCTTT. Residues: CASSYTPTGIAEAFF.

This chain joins TRBV30 and TRBJ2-7; 7 bases are shared with TRBD2. The CDR3 covers 14 residues. Germline CDR1 is GTSNPN and CDR2 is SVGIG (reference sequence). After removal of 1 base from V and 3 bases from J, the junction contained 6 bases not matched to a gene. DNA for the CDR3: TGTGCCTGGAGTGGACTGGGAGGGGACTACGAGCAGTACTTC. Translation: CAWSGLGGDYEQYF.

This clone was seen more than once but under ten times. This specimen includes other DNA sequences encoding the same CDR3. V and J are TRBV5-1 and TRBJ1-2; 7 nucleotides match TRBD1. Trimming took 0 bases from V and 3 from J; bases not matched to a gene: 2. In germline, CDR1 is SGHRS, CDR2 YFSETQ. The CDR3 is 14 amino acids. CDR3 region: CASSLGQGDYGYTF. CDR3 DNA: TGCGCCAGCAGCTTGGGACAGGGTGACTATGGCTACACCTTC.

The chain couples TRBV7-2 to TRBJ2-1; D is undetermined. Germline V gene data show CDR1 as SGHTA and CDR2 as FQGNSA. V lost 3 bases, J lost 3 bases, and 12 bases lay in between. CDR3 length equals 15 residues. As DNA, the CDR3 is TGTGCCAGCAGCTTCAGGACGGGTAACTACAATGAGCAGTTCTTC. Residues: CASSFRTGNYNEQFF.

This clone was observed once. The chain recombines TRBV23-1 with TRBJ1-3; D is undetermined. TRBV23-1 is an ORF, with its function uncertain. V shed 6 bases and J shed 4 bases, with 10 bases lying between them. The CDR3 is made up of 13 amino acids. The CDR3 loop is CASSAQWGNTIYF. The CDR3 DNA follows: TGCGCCAGCAGCGCTCAGTGGGGAAACACCATATATTTT.

In its sample, this clone was seen once. This specimen includes other DNA sequences encoding the same CDR3. The rearrangement uses TRBV27 and TRBJ2-5; 9 bases are shared with TRBD2. This CDR3 contains 15 residues. Trimming cost V 6 bases and J 5 bases; bases outside gene matches: 10. The germline V gene has CDR1 MNHEY and CDR2 SMNVEV (reference sequence). CDR3 bases: TGTGCCAGCAGCGAACATAGCGGGAGAGTGGAGACCCAGTACTTC. Its protein is CASSEHSGRVETQYF.

The J gene is TRBJ1-5, the V gene TRBV19; 7 nucleotides line up with TRBD1. The J segment lost 2 bases and the V segment lost 7 bases, leaving 5 bases of the junction unmatched. CDR3 size: 14 residues. In germline, CDR1 is LNHDA, CDR2 SQIVND (reference sequence). CDR3 sequence (DNA): TGTGCCAGTACCCCCGGGACAGGCAATCAGCCCCAGCATTTT. As protein: CASTPGTGNQPQHF.

V and J are TRBV29-1 and TRBJ1-2; tentative D call: TRBD1 (5 bases). Germline V gene data show CDR1 as SQVTM and CDR2 as ANQGSEA. The CDR3 totals 14 residues. Trimming stripped 5 bases from V and 2 bases from J, with 15 bases between. CDR3 DNA: TGCAGCGTTACGGTCAGGGATTCAAACTATGGCTACACCTTC. Protein: CSVTVRDSNYGYTF.

J is TRBJ2-1 and V is TRBV6-5; no definite D call. V lost 3 bases to trimming and J lost 4 bases, with 7 bases between them. The CDR3 consists of 13 residues. Germline V CDR1 and CDR2: MNHEY, SVGAGI. Written as DNA, the CDR3 is TGTGCCAGCAGTTATAAGGGTTACAATGAGCAGTTCTTC. It translates to CASSYKGYNEQFF.

This clone has a single count. The J gene is TRBJ2-1, the V gene TRBV28; D is perhaps TRBD2 (5 bases). The V gene lost 8 bases and the J gene lost 7 bases, with 15 bases spanning the gap. CDR1 MDHEN and CDR2 SYDVKM come from the germline V gene. The CDR3 consists of 13 residues. CDR3 in amino acids: CASHGLRVNEQFF. The CDR3 region has the DNA TGTGCCAGCCACGGACTGAGAGTAAATGAGCAGTTCTTC.

This chain uses TRBV5-1 with TRBJ2-5; possibly TRBD1 for D (6 bases). Deletions cut 0 bases from V and 5 bases from J, with 14 bases between. The CDR3 has 15 amino acids. Germline V gene sequence: CDR1 SGHRS, CDR2 YFSETQ. The CDR3 DNA sequence: TGCGCCAGCAGCTTGGTCGACAGGATCAGGGAGACCCAGTACTTC. Protein sequence: CASSLVDRIRETQYF. The full variable domain, its missing parts supplied by reference TRBV5-1 and TRBJ2-5, is KAGVTQTPRYLIKTRGQQVTLSCSPISGHRSVSWYQQTPGQGLQFLFEYFSETQRNKGNFPGRFSGRQFSNSRSEMNVSTLELGDSALYLCASSLVDRIRETQYFGPGTRLLVL.

The chain joins TRBV7-6 to TRBJ2-7; 9 bases line up with TRBD2. J was trimmed by 1 base and V by 2 bases; bases with no gene match: 9. Germline CDR1 reads SGHVS; CDR2 reads FNYEAQ. This CDR3 is built from 17 residues. CDR3 residues: CASSLRSGAGGSYEQYF. The DNA of the CDR3 is TGTGCCAGCAGCTTAAGGTCAGGAGCGGGAGGTTCCTACGAGCAGTACTTC.

This chain links TRBV4-1 with TRBJ2-1; 10 bases are shared with TRBD2. The germline CDR1 and CDR2 sequences are MGHRA and YSYEKL. CDR3 length equals 17 residues. The V segment lost 0 bases and the J segment 6 bases; nucleotides outside the gene matches: 8. The DNA for the CDR3 is TGCGCCAGCAGCCAAGAGGGCGTGTCTAGCGGGAGCAATGAGCAGTTCTTC. Translating it yields CASSQEGVSSGSNEQFF.

The V call is TRBV11-3, the J call TRBJ1-2; 12 nucleotides align to TRBD1. The junction had 9 bases not matched to a gene; V was cut back by 5 bases and J by 8 bases. The CDR3 consists of 15 residues. The germline V gene has CDR1 SGHNT and CDR2 YENEEA. In nucleotides, the CDR3 is TGTGCCAGCAGCCAAGAGGGACAGGGGGCGAGCGGCTACACCTTC. It encodes CASSQEGQGASGYTF.

V gene TRBV6-2 or TRBV6-3 combines with J gene TRBJ1-5, with 12 bases aligning to TRBD1. Per the germline V gene, CDR1 is MNHEY and CDR2 is SVGEGT. CDR3 length: 15 residues. The ends lost 2 bases at V and 9 bases at J; junction bases unmatched: 5. This CDR3 reads CASSYPGTGGAPQHF. The CDR3 region has the DNA TGTGCCAGCAGTTACCCCGGGACAGGGGGCGCGCCCCAGCATTTT.

The chain has TRBV7-7 and TRBJ2-7; 14 nucleotides agree with TRBD2. Per the germline V gene, CDR1 is SSHAT and CDR2 is FNYEAQ (reference sequence). J lost 6 bases, V lost 5 bases, and 6 bases had no gene match. The CDR3 runs 15 residues. The CDR3 DNA reads TGTGCCAGCAGCACGGGACTAGCGGGAGTCGGCGAGCAGTACTTC. It encodes CASSTGLAGVGEQYF. The full variable domain, with the rest looked up from reference TRBV7-7 and TRBJ2-7, is GAGVSQSPRYKVTKRGQDVTLRCDPISSHATLYWYQQALGQGPEFLTYFNYEAQPDKSGLPSDRFSAERPEGSISTLTIQRTEQRDSAMYRCASSTGLAGVGEQYFGPGTRLTVT.

The rearrangement joins TRBV7-2 to TRBJ1-2, with TRBD1 as a possible D gene (6 bases). The germline V gene encodes CDR1 SGHTA and CDR2 FQGNSA. The CDR3 has 14 residues. Trimming removed 4 bases from V and 6 bases from J, with 15 bases in between. The CDR3 reads CASSSRGAGDGYTF. The CDR3 bases are TGTGCCAGCAGCTCCCGGGGAGCAGGGGATGGCTACACCTTC.

This chain links TRBV28 with TRBJ2-2, with D hard to call. This CDR3 is 16 amino acids long. Germline lookup yields CDR1 MDHEN and CDR2 SYDVKM. V was clipped by 3 bases and J by 3 bases, with 14 bases between them. CDR3 DNA sequence: TGTGCCAGCAGTTTCGTCGGTCCATATTACACCGGGGAGCTGTTTTTT. Its protein is CASSFVGPYYTGELFF.

The gene calls are TRBV3-1 (or the pseudogene TRBV3-2) and TRBJ2-1; no reliable D call. V lost 0 bases, J lost 4 bases, and 13 bases lay in between. The V gene's germline CDR1 is LGHDT and CDR2 YNNKEL (reference sequence). The CDR3 consists of 16 residues. CDR3 sequence (DNA): TGTGCCAGCAGCCAAGAAAGGCAGAAGCTTTACAATGAGCAGTTCTTC. Its protein product is CASSQERQKLYNEQFF.

This sequence joins TRBV5-4 and TRBJ2-5; D is perhaps TRBD1 (7 bases). This CDR3 has 15 residues. Germline CDR1 and CDR2: SGHNT and YYREEE (reference sequence). V was shortened by 2 bases and J by 2 bases, with 13 bases between the two germline ends. CDR3 nucleotide sequence: TGTGCCAGCAGCTTAAAACAGGGGACTCAAGAGACCCAGTACTTC. It yields the protein CASSLKQGTQETQYF.

V usage is TRBV12-3 or TRBV12-4 and J usage is TRBJ1-1; D remains ambiguous. V gave up 4 bases and J gave up 8 bases, with 11 bases separating them. This CDR3 contains 12 residues. CDR3 region: CASSSRALEAFF. In DNA, the CDR3 is TGTGCCAGCAGTTCGCGGGCCTTAGAAGCTTTCTTT.

The chain is built from TRBV5-4 and TRBJ2-7; D is possibly TRBD1 (5 bases). CDR3 length equals 14 residues. Germline-derived CDR1 and CDR2 are SGHNT and YYREEE (reference sequence). Trimming removed 2 bases from V and 2 bases from J, with 11 bases in between. The CDR3 sequence is CASSFSQAAYEQYF. Here the CDR3 DNA reads TGTGCCAGCAGCTTTTCACAGGCAGCCTACGAGCAGTACTTC. Complete variable domain (other parts from reference TRBV5-4 and TRBJ2-7): ETGVTQSPTHLIKTRGQQVTLRCSSQSGHNTVSWYQQALGQGPQFIFQYYREEENGRGNFPPRFSGLQFPNYSSELNVNALELDDSALYLCASSFSQAAYEQYFGPGTRLTVT.

The rearrangement links TRBV6-5 to TRBJ2-5, with 10 bases fitting TRBD2. Trimming took 7 bases from V and 2 from J; bases not matched to a gene: 7. The CDR3 sequence is 15 residues long. The germline V gene has CDR1 MNHEY and CDR2 SVGAGI. CDR3 in amino acids: CASTLAGASQETQYF. The CDR3 DNA is TGTGCCAGCACTCTAGCGGGAGCCAGTCAAGAGACCCAGTACTTC.

The rearrangement uses TRBV6-6 and TRBJ1-2; tentatively, D is TRBD1 (6 bases). Germline V lookup: CDR1 MNHNY, CDR2 SVGAGI (reference sequence). The CDR3 runs to 13 residues. Trimming pared 5 bases from V and 4 bases from J, leaving 11 bases between. DNA for the CDR3: TGTGCCAGCAGTCGGCAGGGGAGCTATGGCTACACCTTC. Translated: CASSRQGSYGYTF.

The chain employs TRBV29-1 and TRBJ2-1; 10 bases line up with TRBD2. The CDR3 consists of 14 residues. Germline V gene data show CDR1 as SQVTM and CDR2 as ANQGSEA. V was clipped by 4 bases and J by 8 bases; unmatched bases: 8. The CDR3 DNA is TGCAGCGTTGCCGGGGCTAGCGGGAGCCATGAGCAGTTCTTC. Translation: CSVAGASGSHEQFF.

The chain combines TRBV3-1 (or the pseudogene TRBV3-2) with TRBJ2-3; D perhaps matches TRBD2 (6 bases). CDR3 length: 16 residues. Germline V gene sequence: CDR1 LGHDT, CDR2 YNNKEL (reference sequence). Deletions cut 2 bases from V and 5 bases from J, with 17 bases between. CDR3 region: CASSQRRRGRGDTQYF. The CDR3 bases are TGTGCCAGCAGCCAACGCAGGCGGGGCCGGGGAGATACGCAGTATTTT.

This clone occurred once. This chain connects TRBV3-1 (or the pseudogene TRBV3-2) to TRBJ2-7; D not resolved. There are 14 residues in the CDR3. The germline V gene encodes CDR1 LGHDT and CDR2 YNNKEL (reference sequence). Trimming removed 2 bases from V and 3 bases from J, with 11 bases in between. CDR3 sequence (DNA): TGTGCCAGCAGCCAATCGTACGCGCTCTACGAGCAGTACTTC. Its translation is CASSQSYALYEQYF.